Listed below are T cell receptor beta chains from one sample, sequenced in a study of identical twins. TCRdb re-called the 5' RACE reads with MiXCR, one entry per CDR3 protein. Of around 470,000 distinct CDR3 sequences listed, more than 13% are singletons. These sequences were also reported in another study, on yellow fever vaccine responses in identical twins.

Sequenced: CD4+ T cells sorted from blood. These receptors were obtained from a woman aged 18 to 35 in good health. The CDR3 runs from the conserved cysteine through the conserved F or W. The D gene is left open where the match is weak. The size of a clone is reported for some rows only, either as once, few or many, or as a class for expanded clones.

TRBV12-3/TRBV12-4	TRBJ2-7	NA	TRBD1	TGTGCCAGCAGTCCGGGGACAGGGTTCGCCTACGAGCAGTACTTC	CASSPGTGFAYEQYF
TRBV5-4	TRBJ2-2	NA	NA	TGTGCCAGCAGCCCCACTGGTGCCGGGGAGCTGTTTTTT	CASSPTGAGELFF
TRBV6-5	TRBJ2-3	many	NA	TGTGCCAGCAGTCACACGCACAAAGGTAGCACAGATACGCAGTATTTT	CASSHTHKGSTDTQYF
TRBV29-1	TRBJ2-5	many	NA	TGCAGCGTTGTTACGAGGGAGACCCAGTACTTC	CSVVTRETQYF
TRBV5-6	TRBJ1-6	few	NA	TGTGCCAGCAGCTTTGGGGCTGGCTCCTATAATTCACCCCTCCACTTT	CASSFGAGSYNSPLHF
TRBV7-9	TRBJ2-2	NA	TRBD2	TGTGCCAGCAGCCAAAAAGGACTAGCGGGGGCCGGGGAGCTGTTTTTT	CASSQKGLAGAGELFF
TRBV6-2/TRBV6-3	TRBJ2-7	few	NA	TGTGCCAGCAGTTCTCCTTTGGCCTACGAGCAGTACTTC	CASSSPLAYEQYF
TRBV6-2/TRBV6-3	TRBJ2-3	few	NA	TGTGCCAGCAGTCCACGGGGGGCGCGAACAGATACGCAGTATTTT	CASSPRGARTDTQYF
TRBV7-9	TRBJ2-3	NA	TRBD2	TGTGCCAGCAGCCGGTTGACTAGCGTTACAGATACGCAGTATTTT	CASSRLTSVTDTQYF
TRBV2	TRBJ2-2	NA	NA	TGTGCCAGCAGTGCTGGGGGGAACACCGGGGAGCTGTTTTTT	CASSAGGNTGELFF
TRBV28	TRBJ2-4	few	NA	TGTGCCAGCAGTTCCAGCCGAGGGGGCAAAAACATTCAGTACTTC	CASSSSRGGKNIQYF
TRBV28	TRBJ2-7	many	TRBD1	TGTTCCTCCCGCCAGGACAGGGAACGGTACGAGCAGTACTTC	CSSRQDRERYEQYF
TRBV12-3/TRBV12-4	TRBJ2-5	many	NA	TGTGCCAGCAGTTCCGGCGTGCCGGGGACCCAAGAGACCCAGTACTTC	CASSSGVPGTQETQYF
TRBV6-2/TRBV6-3	TRBJ2-5	few	NA	TGTGCCAGCAGCGCATCTAACGGGCCGAACGGTGAGACCCAGTACTTC	CASSASNGPNGETQYF
TRBV6-5	TRBJ2-7	many	TRBD1	TGTGCCAGCACGACAGGGAGTTTCGAGCAGTACTTC	CASTTGSFEQYF
TRBV6-2/TRBV6-3	TRBJ2-1	NA	NA	TGTGCCAGCAGCCGCATTGGGGGGAGTCAGTTCTTC	CASSRIGGSQFF
TRBV6-4	TRBJ1-2	few	TRBD1	TGTGCCAGCAGCCGAGGACAGGGTTATGGCTACACCTTC	CASSRGQGYGYTF
TRBV20-1	TRBJ1-5	few	TRBD1	TGCAGTGCGGCGGGACAGGGGAATCAGCCCCAGCATTTT	CSAAGQGNQPQHF
TRBV7-8	TRBJ2-7	few	TRBD2	TGTGCCAGCTCGGAGCGGGAGGAATCCGAGCAGTACTTC	CASSEREESEQYF
TRBV2	TRBJ2-1	NA	TRBD2	TGTGCCAGCAGTGAGGCTAGCGGGAGACACAATGAGCAGTTCTTC	CASSEASGRHNEQFF
TRBV11-1	TRBJ2-6	few	NA	TGTGCCAGCAGCTATCCCGCCTGGGGAGCCAGGGAGGTATCTGGGGCCAACGTCCTGACTTTC	CASSYPAWGAREVSGANVLTF
TRBV7-2	TRBJ2-1	few	NA	TGTGCCAGCAGCAATAACGGGCCCCTGCGGGTTGAGCAGTTCTTC	CASSNNGPLRVEQFF
TRBV7-2	TRBJ2-2	few	NA	TGTGCCAGCAGCATCCGGGTTAACACCGGGGAGCTGTTTTTT	CASSIRVNTGELFF
TRBV7-9	TRBJ2-2	few	NA	TGTGCCAGCAGTACCGGGACCGACAGCACCGGGGAGCTGTTTTTT	CASSTGTDSTGELFF
TRBV30	TRBJ2-1	NA	NA	TGTGCCTGGAGTGTGACGGCTACTTATGAGCAGTTCTTC	CAWSVTATYEQFF
TRBV12-3/TRBV12-4	TRBJ1-6	few	NA	TGTGCCAGCAGTTTAAGACGGGGCGGGTCACCCCTCCACTTT	CASSLRRGGSPLHF
TRBV4-1	TRBJ2-4	NA	NA	TGCGCCAGCAGCCTAAATCCCGTGGGGGCAGGGCCCCTCCAAAACATTCAGTACTTC	CASSLNPVGAGPLQNIQYF
TRBV5-6	TRBJ1-2	NA	TRBD1	TGTGCCAGCAGCACGGACAGGGTCGATGGCTACACCTTC	CASSTDRVDGYTF
TRBV11-2	TRBJ2-2	few	NA	TGTGCCAGCACCTACCGACGGGGGCCCACCGGGGAGCTGTTTTTT	CASTYRRGPTGELFF
TRBV20-1	TRBJ2-7	many	NA	TGCAGTGCTAGTGAAACCGAGCAGTACTTC	CSASETEQYF
TRBV2	TRBJ2-3	few	TRBD1	TGTGCCAGCGGGACAGGAGGCACAGATACGCAGTATTTT	CASGTGGTDTQYF
TRBV7-2	TRBJ1-5	few	NA	TGTGCCAGCAGCCCCGGGCCTTACGGCAATCAGCCCCAGCATTTT	CASSPGPYGNQPQHF
TRBV20-1	TRBJ2-5	many	NA	TGCAGTGCTAGGGCTGGTGGCGAGACCCAGTACTTC	CSARAGGETQYF
TRBV7-3	TRBJ2-1	NA	TRBD2	TGTGCCAGCAGCCAAACTAGCGGGGGGCCACCTAAATACAATGAGCAGTTCTTC	CASSQTSGGPPKYNEQFF
TRBV4-3	TRBJ2-3	NA	NA	TGCGCCAGCAGCCAAGGGGGCAGGATGCAAGATACGCAGTATTTT	CASSQGGRMQDTQYF
TRBV10-3	TRBJ2-1	many	TRBD1	TGTGCCATCAAAGGGATCGGACAGGGTGAGCAGTTCTTC	CAIKGIGQGEQFF
TRBV10-2	TRBJ2-3	NA	NA	TGCGCCAGCAGTGAGCAGGAGGGAAGCACAGATACGCAGTATTTT	CASSEQEGSTDTQYF
TRBV7-7	TRBJ2-5	few	TRBD1	TGTGCTAGCAGCCCGATCTTAGGACAGGGGCTTGGTCAAGAGACCCAGTACTTC	CASSPILGQGLGQETQYF
TRBV7-7	TRBJ2-5	few	TRBD1	TGTGCTAGCAGCTGGGACAGCCGGGGGACCCAGTACTTC	CASSWDSRGTQYF
TRBV5-8	TRBJ2-1	NA	TRBD1	TGTGCCAGCAGCCGGGGGACAGGGACCAATGAGCAGTTCTTC	CASSRGTGTNEQFF
TRBV20-1	TRBJ1-1	NA	NA	TGCAGTGCTAGAGATGAGCCGGGAGCTTTCTTT	CSARDEPGAFF
TRBV24-1	TRBJ1-2	few	NA	TGTGCCACCAGTTCCCAGGGTCGGAACTATGGCTACACCTTC	CATSSQGRNYGYTF
TRBV25-1	TRBJ2-3	NA	TRBD2	TGTGCCAGCAGTGAATACGTGGGAGGGGCCACAGATACGCAGTATTTT	CASSEYVGGATDTQYF
TRBV21-1	TRBJ2-2	NA	NA	TGTGCCAGCAGCAATAGGTTACGACCGAACACCGGGGAGCTGTTTTTT	CASSNRLRPNTGELFF
TRBV7-9	TRBJ1-6	many	NA	TGTGCCAGCAGCTTAGTCAGCCTCTCACCCCTCCACTTT	CASSLVSLSPLHF
TRBV28	TRBJ2-5	NA	NA	TGTGCCAGCAGTCCCGGACATCCCGGGTTGGAGACCCAGTACTTC	CASSPGHPGLETQYF
TRBV7-2	TRBJ2-7	few	NA	TGTGCCAGCATCGCAACGCTGGGGGGCGCCTACGAGCAGTACTTC	CASIATLGGAYEQYF
TRBV11-1	TRBJ2-7	NA	TRBD2	TGTGCCAGCAGTCGTTCCGAGGGAGGGAACTACGAGCAGTACTTC	CASSRSEGGNYEQYF
TRBV20-1	TRBJ2-1	few	NA	TGCAGTGCCCCGGGACCAGCGTATAATGAGCAGTTCTTC	CSAPGPAYNEQFF
TRBV20-1	TRBJ1-2	few	NA	TGCAGTGCTGGACGGGCAGGGATAGACTATGGCTACACCTTC	CSAGRAGIDYGYTF
TRBV20-1	TRBJ2-7	few	NA	TGCAGTGCCCGCGGTGACTCCACCTACGAGCAGTACTTC	CSARGDSTYEQYF
TRBV3-1	TRBJ2-4	NA	TRBD1	TGTGCCAGCAGCTACCAAGTGGGACAGGGGGGAAACATTCAGTACTTC	CASSYQVGQGGNIQYF
TRBV20-1	TRBJ2-2	NA	TRBD2	TGCAGTGCTAGGGCCAACGGAGCGGGGGGGCCCAACACCGGGGAGCTGTTTTTT	CSARANGAGGPNTGELFF
TRBV10-2	TRBJ2-7	few	NA	TGCGCCAGCAGTGGGACAGACAACGAGCAGTACTTC	CASSGTDNEQYF
TRBV20-1	TRBJ2-1	NA	TRBD2	TGCAGTGCTAGAGGGACTAGCGGGAGAGGGTCCTACAATGAGCAGTTCTTC	CSARGTSGRGSYNEQFF
TRBV5-1	TRBJ2-3	many	NA	TGCGCCAGCAGCTTGGTGCTTGGTGGAAGCACAGATACGCAGTATTTT	CASSLVLGGSTDTQYF
TRBV6-2/TRBV6-3	TRBJ2-7	once	NA	TGTGCCAGCAGCCCTCGGACAGGCACAGGGGGGGACGAGCAGTACTTC	CASSPRTGTGGDEQYF